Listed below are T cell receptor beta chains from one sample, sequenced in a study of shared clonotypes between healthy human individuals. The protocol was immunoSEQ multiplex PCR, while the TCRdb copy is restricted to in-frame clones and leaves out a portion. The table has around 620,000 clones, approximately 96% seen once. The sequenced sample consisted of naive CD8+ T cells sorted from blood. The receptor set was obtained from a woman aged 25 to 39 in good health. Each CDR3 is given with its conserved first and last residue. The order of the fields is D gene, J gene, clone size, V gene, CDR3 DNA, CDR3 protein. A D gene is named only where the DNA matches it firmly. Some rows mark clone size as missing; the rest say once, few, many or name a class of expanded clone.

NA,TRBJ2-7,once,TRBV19,TGTGCCAGTAGTATAGGCGACTCCTACGAGCAGTACTTC,CASSIGDSYEQYF
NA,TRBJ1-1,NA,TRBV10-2,TGCGCCAGCAGTGGTGTAGGAGGTGGCACTGAAGCTTTCTTT,CASSGVGGGTEAFF
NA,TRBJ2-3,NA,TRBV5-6,TGTGCCAGCAGCTTGGCCGACAGTTATTCCCTGGATACGCAGTATTTT,CASSLADSYSLDTQYF
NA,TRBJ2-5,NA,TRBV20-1,TGCAGTGTTAAAGCGGTAGAGACCCAGTACTTC,CSVKAVETQYF
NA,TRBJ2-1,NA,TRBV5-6,TGTGCCAGCAGCTCCATGGGCCCAGAGCAGTTCTTC,CASSSMGPEQFF
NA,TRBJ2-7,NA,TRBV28,TGTGCCAGCAGTTTATACCGCGGATTCTCCTACGAGCAGTACTTC,CASSLYRGFSYEQYF
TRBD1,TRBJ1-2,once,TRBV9,TGTGCCAGCAGCGGATCGGGACAGAGCTATCTCTATGGCTACACCTTC,CASSGSGQSYLYGYTF
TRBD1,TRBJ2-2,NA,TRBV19,TGTGCCAGTAGTAGCAGGGGGCTCTACACCGGGGAGCTGTTTTTT,CASSSRGLYTGELFF
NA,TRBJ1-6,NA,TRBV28,TGTGCCGGGGGACTTTCACCCCTCCACTTT,CAGGLSPLHF
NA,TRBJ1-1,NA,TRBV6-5,TGTGCCAGCAGTTACTCCAAGGAGAACACTGAAGCTTTCTTT,CASSYSKENTEAFF
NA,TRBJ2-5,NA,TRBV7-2,TGTGCCAGCAGCTCCCCGCTGGACGAGACCCAGTACTTC,CASSSPLDETQYF
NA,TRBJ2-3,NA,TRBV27,TGTGCCAGTTGGGACACAGATACGCAGTATTTT,CASWDTDTQYF
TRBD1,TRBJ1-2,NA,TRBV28,TGTGCCAGCAGTACTGACAGGGGGAGGTATGGCTACACCTTC,CASSTDRGRYGYTF
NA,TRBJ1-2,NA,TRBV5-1,TGCGCCAGCAGCTTGAGACCCATCGGCTATGGCTACACCTTC,CASSLRPIGYGYTF
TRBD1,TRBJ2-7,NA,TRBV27,TGTGCCAGCAGTCCCAGGACAGGGGTAGAGTACGAGCAGTACTTC,CASSPRTGVEYEQYF
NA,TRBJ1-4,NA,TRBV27,TGTGCCAGCAGTTCCTCTCCCGTCCGGGATGAAAAACTGTTTTTT,CASSSSPVRDEKLFF
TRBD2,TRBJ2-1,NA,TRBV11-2,TGTGCCAGCAGCTCGACTACTAGCGGGAGATACAATGAGCAGTTCTTC,CASSSTTSGRYNEQFF
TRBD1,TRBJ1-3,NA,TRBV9,TGTGCCAGCAGCGTGTTAACAGGGGGCTCTGGAAACACCATATATTTT,CASSVLTGGSGNTIYF